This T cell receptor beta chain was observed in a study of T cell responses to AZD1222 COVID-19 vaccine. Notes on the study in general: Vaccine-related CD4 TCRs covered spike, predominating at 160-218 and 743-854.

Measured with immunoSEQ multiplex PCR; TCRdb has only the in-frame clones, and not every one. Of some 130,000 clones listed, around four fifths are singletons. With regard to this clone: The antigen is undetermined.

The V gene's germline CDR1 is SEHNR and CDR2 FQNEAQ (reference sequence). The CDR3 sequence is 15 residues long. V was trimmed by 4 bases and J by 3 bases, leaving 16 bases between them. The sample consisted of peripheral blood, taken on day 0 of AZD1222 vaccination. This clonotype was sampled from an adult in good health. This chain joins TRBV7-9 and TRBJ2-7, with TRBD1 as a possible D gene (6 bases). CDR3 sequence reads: CASSSNQGKGYEQYF. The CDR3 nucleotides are TGTGCCAGCAGCTCGAACCAGGGGAAAGGCTACGAGCAGTACTTC.